This TCR beta chain was recorded in a study of T cells after yellow fever vaccination (dated by TCRdb to the late 2010s). About the study as a whole: Memory subsets (EM, EMRA, CM and Tscm) were sorted on a BD FACS Aria III using CD3, CD45RA, CCR7 and CD95 staining. Libraries from fractions with low cell numbers were prepared with the SMART-Seq v4 Ultra Low Input RNA kit. To follow T-cell clones before and after both primary and booster YFV17D yellow fever vaccination, bulk TCR alpha and beta repertoires underwent longitudinal sequencing. Two healthy male donors, one aged 18 to 29 and one aged 30 to 40 years, were included in the cohort. Blood was drawn at multiple timepoints before and after primary and secondary immunization, with bulk PBMC replicates and cell subsets isolated. Sorting of memory subsets took place on days 0, 15 and 45 and at 18 months after primary vaccination, as well as on days 0, 15 and 45 after the 30-year booster. Study-wide conclusions, independent of this receptor: A small share of clonotypes occurred in both CD4 and CD8 compartments, likely arising from convergent recombination. The secondary T-cell response was weaker than the primary response but faster, peaking on day 5 instead of day 15. Because abundant contaminating clonotypes from the bulk population could be contained in FACS-sorted repertoires, computational filtering was required. Only two donors were included in the study, so the extent to which the findings can be generalized is limited. In the sorted memory subsets on day 0, nearly all of the vaccine-responding clonotypes fell below detection. Most clones expanded after primary vaccination (almost 97% of CD4 and 88% of CD8) were re-detected after the booster, suggesting that broad memory maintenance occurred.

This clonotype has just a few counts. The sample holds no much larger clone one base away, and base qualities are not on file. In the paper's terms, the treatment or condition label means: live attenuated yellow fever vaccine strain. PBMCs were isolated from peripheral blood using a standard Ficoll-Paque protocol. For sorted memory subsets, RNA extraction was done with the RNeasy Micro Kit. Synthesis of TCR cDNA relied on 5'RACE template switching, a step that introduced a universal primer site along with unique molecular identifiers. Priming of cDNA synthesis was performed from both the TCR alpha and TCR beta constant segments. Two PCR steps were used to amplify libraries, with sample barcodes and sequencing adapters being added in the second step. Sequencing of libraries was performed on Illumina HiSeq 2500 (2x100 bp) or NovaSeq (2x150 bp). The source study handled its data this way. MIGEC handled demultiplexing of reads and collapsing into UMI consensus sequences, while MiXCR performed V(D)J alignment. Using edgeR on replicate PBMC samples, clonotypes were called vaccine-responding if FDR was below 0.01 and the log2 fold change was above 5 up to day 15. Bulk clonotypes were assigned CD4 or CD8 identity according to which sequenced CD4 or CD8 repertoire held them at higher abundance. To estimate the distribution of each clone across memory phenotypes, clonotype frequencies in memory subsets were weighted by FACS-sorted cell numbers. The public reads were reprocessed in TCRdb via fastp at Q25 and MiXCR, keeping in-frame beta chains. Duplicate CDR3 protein sequences are folded into a single record with the most common DNA and genes. The V and J calls and clone size are TCRdb's, not the authors'. Across this sample there are approximately 47,000 distinct CDR3 sequences, with just under 6.5% seen only once. Of the sample, under 11% is held by the ten largest clones.

V is pared back by 1 base and J by 3 bases, with 4 bases lying between the germline termini. The CDR3 goes from the cysteine to the phenylalanine over 12 residues. The read is trimmed to its CDR3 DNA, 36 bases read in frame from base 1. The germline V gene gives CDR1 as SGHVS and CDR2 as FQNEAQ. This clonotype was obtained from a man aged 30-40 years who received the YFV17D yellow fever vaccine. Rearrangement joined TRBV7-8 to TRBJ2-7, with the D gene not confidently named. This specimen consisted of PBMCs, either bulk or a sorted T-cell subset (CD4+, CD8+, memory, or dextramer-sorted; not recorded which), obtained 45 days after the yellow fever booster vaccination. The CDR3 has the sequence CASSLGVYEQYF. DNA sequence: TGTGCCAGCAGCTTAGGCGTCTACGAGCAGTACTTC. The CDR3 plus the reference TRBV7-8 and TRBJ2-7 genes for the other parts give the full variable domain: GAGVSQSPRYKVAKRGQDVALRCDPISGHVSLFWYQQALGQGPEFLTYFQNEAQLDKSGLPSDRFFAERPEGSVSTLKIQRTQQEDSAVYLCASSLGVYEQYFGPGTRLTVT.